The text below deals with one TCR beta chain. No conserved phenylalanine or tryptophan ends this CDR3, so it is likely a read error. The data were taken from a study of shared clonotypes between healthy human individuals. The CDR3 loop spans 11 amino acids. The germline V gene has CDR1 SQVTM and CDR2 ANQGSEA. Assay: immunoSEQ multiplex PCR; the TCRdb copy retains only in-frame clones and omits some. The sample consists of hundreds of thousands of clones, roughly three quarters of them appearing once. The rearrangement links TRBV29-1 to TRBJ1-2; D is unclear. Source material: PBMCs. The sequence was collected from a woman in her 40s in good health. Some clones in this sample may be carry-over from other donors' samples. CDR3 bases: TGCGGCGAGTCCTCAAACTATGGCTACACCCTC. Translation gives CGESSNYGYTL.